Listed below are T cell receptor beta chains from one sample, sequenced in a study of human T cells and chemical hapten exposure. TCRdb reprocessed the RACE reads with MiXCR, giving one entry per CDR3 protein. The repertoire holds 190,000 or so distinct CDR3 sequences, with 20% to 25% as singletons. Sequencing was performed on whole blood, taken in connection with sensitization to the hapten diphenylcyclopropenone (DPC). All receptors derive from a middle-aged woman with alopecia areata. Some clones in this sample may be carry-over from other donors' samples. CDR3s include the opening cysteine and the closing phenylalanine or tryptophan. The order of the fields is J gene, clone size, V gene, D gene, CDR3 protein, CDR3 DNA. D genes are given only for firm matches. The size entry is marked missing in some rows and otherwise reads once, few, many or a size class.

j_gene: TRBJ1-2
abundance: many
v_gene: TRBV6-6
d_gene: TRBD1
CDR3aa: CASSYQQGRRVNGYTF
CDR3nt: TGTGCCAGCAGTTACCAACAGGGGCGCCGGGTTAATGGCTACACCTTC

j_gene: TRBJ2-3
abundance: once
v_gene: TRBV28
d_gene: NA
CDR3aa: CASSLWSGQGQYF
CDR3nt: TGTGCCAGCAGTTTGTGGAGTGGCCAGGGGCAGTATTTT

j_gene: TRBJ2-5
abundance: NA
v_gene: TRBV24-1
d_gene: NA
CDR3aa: CATSDPLASVTQYF
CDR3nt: TGTGCCACCAGTGATCCTCTAGCTTCGGTAACCCAGTACTTC

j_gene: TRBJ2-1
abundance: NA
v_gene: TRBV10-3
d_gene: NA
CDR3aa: CAISEPVGGSYNEQFF
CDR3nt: TGTGCCATCAGTGAGCCAGTGGGAGGCTCGTACAATGAGCAGTTCTTC

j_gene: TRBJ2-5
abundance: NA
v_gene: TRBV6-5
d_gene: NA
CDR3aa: CASSSLGSGLMEVETQYF
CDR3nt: TGTGCCAGCAGTTCGTTAGGCTCCGGACTTATGGAGGTAGAGACCCAGTACTTC

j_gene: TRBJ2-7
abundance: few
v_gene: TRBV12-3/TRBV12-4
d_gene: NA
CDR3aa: CASSLGGPPYEQYF
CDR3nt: TGTGCCAGCAGTTTAGGCGGGCCACCCTACGAGCAGTACTTC

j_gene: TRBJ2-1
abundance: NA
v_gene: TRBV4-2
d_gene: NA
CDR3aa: CASSQETGYEQFF
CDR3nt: TGTGCCAGCAGCCAAGAAACAGGTTATGAGCAGTTCTTC

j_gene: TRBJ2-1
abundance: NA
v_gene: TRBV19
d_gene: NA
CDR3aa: CASSIGRRYNEQFF
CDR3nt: TGTGCCAGTAGTATCGGTCGTAGATACAATGAGCAGTTCTTC

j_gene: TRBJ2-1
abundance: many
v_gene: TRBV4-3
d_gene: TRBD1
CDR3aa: CASSQDLQDPGQGFNEQFF
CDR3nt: TGCGCCAGCAGCCAAGATCTACAGGATCCCGGACAGGGGTTCAATGAGCAGTTCTTC

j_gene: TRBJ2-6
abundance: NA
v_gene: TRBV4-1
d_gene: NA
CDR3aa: CASTLQPGKLGGVGANVLTF
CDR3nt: TGCGCCAGCACCCTACAACCAGGAAAACTGGGCGGCGTAGGGGCCAACGTCCTGACTTTC

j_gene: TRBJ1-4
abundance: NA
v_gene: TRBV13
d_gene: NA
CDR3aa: CASSLRSGPSEKLFF
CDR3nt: TGTGCCAGCAGCCTCCGGTCGGGCCCCTCGGAAAAACTGTTTTTT

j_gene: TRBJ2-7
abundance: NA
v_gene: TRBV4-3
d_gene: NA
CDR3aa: CASSQDRVGGISYEQYF
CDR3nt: TGCGCCAGCAGCCAAGATAGGGTCGGAGGGATTTCCTACGAGCAGTACTTC

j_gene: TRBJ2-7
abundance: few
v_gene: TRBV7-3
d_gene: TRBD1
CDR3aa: CASSPGTGVTYEQYF
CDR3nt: TGTGCCAGCAGCCCCGGGACAGGAGTAACTTACGAGCAGTACTTC

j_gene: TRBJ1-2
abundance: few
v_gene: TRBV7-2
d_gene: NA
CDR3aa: CASSPDRANYGYTF
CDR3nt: TGTGCCAGCAGCCCGGACAGAGCTAACTATGGCTACACCTTC

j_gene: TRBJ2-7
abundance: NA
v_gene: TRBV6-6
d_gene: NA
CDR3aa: CASSYAGDYEQYF
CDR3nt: TGTGCCAGCAGTTACGCAGGAGACTACGAGCAGTACTTC

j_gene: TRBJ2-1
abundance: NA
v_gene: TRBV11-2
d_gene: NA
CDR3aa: CASSLGLLLNEQFF
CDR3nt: TGTGCCAGCAGCTTAGGTCTACTCCTCAATGAGCAGTTCTTC

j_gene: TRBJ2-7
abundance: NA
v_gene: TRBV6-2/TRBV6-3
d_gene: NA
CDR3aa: CASSYSNYAYEQYF
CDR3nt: TGTGCCAGCAGTTACTCGAATTATGCCTACGAGCAGTACTTC

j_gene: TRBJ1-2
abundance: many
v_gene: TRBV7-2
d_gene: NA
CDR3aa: CASSLNTHWGGYTF
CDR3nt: TGTGCCAGCAGCTTGAACACCCATTGGGGGGGCTACACCTTC

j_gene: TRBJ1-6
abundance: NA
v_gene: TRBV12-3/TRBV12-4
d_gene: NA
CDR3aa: CASRAPFRGYNSPLHF
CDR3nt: TGTGCCAGCAGGGCACCCTTCAGGGGCTATAATTCACCCCTCCACTTT

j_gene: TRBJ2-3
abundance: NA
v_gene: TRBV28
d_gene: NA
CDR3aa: CASSPPSFLTDTQYF
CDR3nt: TGTGCCAGCAGTCCCCCGTCGTTCCTCACAGATACGCAGTATTTT

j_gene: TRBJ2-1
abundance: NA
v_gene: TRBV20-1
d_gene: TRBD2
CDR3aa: CSAREKVAGRDEQFF
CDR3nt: TGCAGTGCTAGGGAAAAAGTAGCGGGGCGTGATGAGCAGTTCTTC

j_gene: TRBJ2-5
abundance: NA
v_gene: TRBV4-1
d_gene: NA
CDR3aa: CASSQDAGPGGTQYF
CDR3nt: TGCGCCAGCAGCCAAGACGCAGGGCCTGGGGGGACCCAGTACTTC

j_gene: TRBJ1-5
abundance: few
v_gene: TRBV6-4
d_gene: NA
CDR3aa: CASSDSVNQPQHF
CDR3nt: TGTGCCAGCAGTGACTCGGTGAATCAGCCCCAGCATTTT

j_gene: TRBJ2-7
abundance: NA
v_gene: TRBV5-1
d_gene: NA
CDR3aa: CASSLDPDSIPYEQYF
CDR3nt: TGCGCCAGCAGCTTGGATCCGGACAGCATTCCCTACGAGCAGTACTTC

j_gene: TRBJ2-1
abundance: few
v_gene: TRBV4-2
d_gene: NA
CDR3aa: CASSQVNWGHEQFF
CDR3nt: TGTGCCAGCAGCCAAGTAAACTGGGGCCATGAGCAGTTCTTC

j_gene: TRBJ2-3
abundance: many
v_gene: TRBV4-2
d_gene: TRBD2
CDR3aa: CASSQETSGWGSTDTQYF
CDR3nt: TGTGCCAGCAGCCAAGAAACTAGCGGGTGGGGGAGCACAGATACGCAGTATTTT

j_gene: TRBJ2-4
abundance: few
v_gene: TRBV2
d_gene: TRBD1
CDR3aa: CASSADRGNIQYF
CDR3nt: TGTGCCAGCAGTGCAGACAGGGGAAACATTCAGTACTTC

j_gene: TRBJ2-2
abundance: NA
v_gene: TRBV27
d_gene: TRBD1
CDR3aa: CASSPGTAIGELFF
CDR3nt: TGTGCCAGCAGCCCCGGGACAGCCATCGGGGAGCTGTTTTTT

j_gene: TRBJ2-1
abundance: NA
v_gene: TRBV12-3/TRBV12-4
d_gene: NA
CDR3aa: CASSSGRLGYNEQFF
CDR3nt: TGTGCCAGCAGTTCTGGGAGACTCGGATACAATGAGCAGTTCTTC

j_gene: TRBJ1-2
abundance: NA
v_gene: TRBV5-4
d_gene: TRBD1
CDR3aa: CASSRFGTGGSSGYGYTF
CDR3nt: TGTGCCAGCAGTCGCTTTGGGACAGGGGGCTCATCGGGCTATGGCTACACCTTC

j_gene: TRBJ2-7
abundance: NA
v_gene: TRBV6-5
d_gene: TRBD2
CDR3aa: CASSYSLAGGPGYEQYF
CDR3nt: TGTGCCAGCAGTTACTCCCTGGCGGGAGGGCCGGGGTACGAGCAGTACTTC